The 2 T cell receptor beta chains given below trace back to one sample, sequenced in a study of T cell responses to AZD1222 COVID-19 vaccine. Generated by immunoSEQ multiplex PCR, the TCRdb table keeps only in-frame clones and is missing some. The sample contains about 82,000 clones, roughly 90% of which appear only once. The sequenced sample was peripheral blood, obtained on day 0 of AZD1222 vaccination. These receptors all come from an adult in good health.

The chain has TRBV24-1 and TRBJ2-3; D uncertain. This CDR3 has 13 residues. The V gene lost 4 bases and the J gene lost 6 bases, with 10 bases spanning the gap. Germline V lookup: CDR1 KGHDR, CDR2 SFDVKD. CDR3 sequence reads: CATSDGPMDTQYF. The CDR3 DNA sequence: TGTGCCACCAGTGACGGGCCAATGGATACGCAGTATTTT.

The gene calls are TRBV2 and TRBJ2-3, with 9 bases lining up with TRBD2. There are 16 residues in the CDR3. CDR1 and CDR2 from the germline V gene are SNHLY and FYNNEI. J gave up 5 bases and V 3 bases, and 9 bases lay outside the gene matches. CDR3 nucleotide sequence: TGTGCCAGCAGTGATTTTGGCGGGGGGGTTATAGATACGCAGTATTTT. As protein: CASSDFGGGVIDTQYF.